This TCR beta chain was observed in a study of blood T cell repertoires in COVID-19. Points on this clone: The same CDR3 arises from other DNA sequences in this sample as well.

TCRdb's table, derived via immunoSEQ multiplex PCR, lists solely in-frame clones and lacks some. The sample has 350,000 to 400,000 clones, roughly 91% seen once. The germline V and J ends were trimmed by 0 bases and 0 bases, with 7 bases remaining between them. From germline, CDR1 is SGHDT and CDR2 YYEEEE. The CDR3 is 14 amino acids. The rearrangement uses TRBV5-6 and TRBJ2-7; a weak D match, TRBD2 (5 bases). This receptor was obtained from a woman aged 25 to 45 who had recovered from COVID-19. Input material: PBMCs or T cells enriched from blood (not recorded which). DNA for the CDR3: TGTGCCAGCAGCTTGGGTGGGAGCTCCTACGAGCAGTACTTC. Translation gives CASSLGGSSYEQYF.